Below, one T cell receptor (beta chain) is given with its context. This clone is medium-sized (0.01 to 0.1%). Its recognized antigen is unknown. No much larger clonotype is one base removed from it; base qualities were not supplied. The germline V gene supplies CDR1 SGDLS and CDR2 YYNGEE. The CDR3 numbers 13 residues from cysteine through phenylalanine. Only CDR3 DNA is held: 39 bases, read in frame from base 1. V loses 4 bases of germline sequence and J loses 6 bases, and the interval between the two ends is 14 bases. These data belong to a study of T cells in localized non-small cell lung cancer (dated by TCRdb to the early 2020s). Context from the whole study: The study examined T cell repertoires in approximately 240 patients with early-stage NSCLC and compared tumors with uninvolved tumor-adjacent lungs. A mean age of about 66 years was recorded for the NSCLC patients, of whom roughly 130 were male and about 100 were female. The cohort comprised 200 to 300 treatment-naïve NSCLC patients with resected, localized lung tumors.

The immunoSEQ Assay was used to sequence TCR beta CDR3 regions from DNA. Processing in the source paper ran as follows. To compute T cell density, TCR beta template counts were normalized to usable DNA, which was estimated by amplifying housekeeping genes. Richness was estimated using the preseqR package, with extrapolation to 400,000 templates for PBMC samples and to 120,000 templates for tissue samples. Clonality was defined by subtracting Pielou's evenness from one. To identify tissue-enriched TCRs, differential abundance testing was run on productive amino-acid clonotypes with a minimum total count of 5 and an alpha of 0.1. The Jaccard Index and the Morisita Overlap Index were used to quantify repertoire overlap between compartments. GLIPH grouped TCR beta CDR3s together with public tetramer-defined viral CDR3s, and a viral motif had to include at least three viral sequences and also show V-gene enrichment. Sourced from immuneACCESS, this table was stored by TCRdb with only in-frame sequences that have V and J called. A share of the clones is absent; for the studies checked, an unresolved V gene accounts for under half, and the remainder has no known explanation. V and J calls and clone size follow that table, whereas D and trimming were derived from the DNA. The sample records 850 to 1,000 clones, approximately 33% of which are singletons. The biggest ten clones account for more than 15% of the sample.

General findings and caveats noted by the study authors: Because the study design was exploratory, TCR variables were selected using unadjusted p-values without false-discovery rate correction. Uninvolved tumor-adjacent lung showed the highest T cell clonality, higher than tumor, which suggests more focused antigenic responses in the adjacent lung. A median of about 61 of the top 100 tumor clones turned up in the paired uninvolved adjacent lung, and around 27 of those clones also ranked among the top 100 of that same adjacent lung. Higher T cell density in blood was associated with longer overall survival, whereas higher clonality in adjacent lung was associated with shorter survival. Because multi-region sequencing of the tumors was not done, intratumor heterogeneity could not be ruled out.

Two independent pathologists confirmed that the uninvolved adjacent lung, which was taken at least 2 cm from the tumor margin, was free of atypia. At diagnosis, peripheral blood, uninvolved tumor-adjacent lung and tumor were collected and were preserved as a mix of fresh-frozen and FFPE material. Specimen: normal lung tissue next to the tumor, collected before any cancer treatment. This clonotype was obtained from a female donor of 60 years or more with stage III squamous cell lung carcinoma. This sequence uses TRBV9 and TRBJ2-7; possibly the D gene is TRBD2, per 5 matching bases. The sequenced DNA: TGTGCCAGCAGCTTAGAACTAGGTGCCGAGCAGTACTTC. Its protein is CASSLELGAEQYF.